The clone carrying this TCR beta chain showed up many times. These data are taken from a study of T cells in Graves' hyperthyroidism and ophthalmopathy. Template material for amplifying TCR beta CDR3 regions consisted of RNA transcripts. The HTBI set primed first-round TCR CDR3 RT-PCR. TCRdb used MiXCR to reprocess the multiplex PCR reads, holding one entry per CDR3 protein. The data contain roughly 700,000 distinct CDR3 sequences, roughly a sixth of them singletons. This CDR3 region has 15 residues. V gave up 0 bases and J gave up 0 bases, with 11 bases separating them. Germline V gene sequence: CDR1 DFQATT, CDR2 SNEGSKA (reference sequence).

The rearrangement uses TRBV20-1 and TRBJ1-2; D is undetermined. The TCR sequence derives from a man in his fifties or sixties with Graves' hyperthyroidism. The source material was blood. The CDR3 DNA sequence: TGCAGTGCTAGAGAGGAGAGTCTTACTAACTATGGCTACACCTTC. Its translation is CSAREESLTNYGYTF.